The next 28 T cell receptor beta chains were all read from a single sample in a study of identical twins (dated by TCRdb to about 2016). Library preparation used 5' RACE. The sample was run on an Illumina HiSeq 2000. TCRdb's own reprocessing of the public reads used fastp at Q25 and MiXCR and kept productive beta chains. Here each entry gathers all rows of one CDR3 protein and keeps the most common genes and DNA. For this sample the table gives some 900,000 distinct CDR3 sequences, of which 9% to 15% were detected only once. The top ten clonotypes cover about 1.6% of the sample. This sample was shared with a second study, whose subject was yellow fever vaccine responses in identical twins.

The specimen sequenced was PBMCs. These receptors came from a woman between 18 and 29 years old in good health.

This clonotype was recorded a few times. The genes are TRBV27 and TRBJ2-7; TRBD1 aligns across 8 bases. Germline V gene lookup returns CDR1 MNHEY and CDR2 SMNVEV (reference sequence). The CDR3 extends over 17 amino acids. Losses at the gene ends were 5 bases for V and 1 base for J; bases not matched to a gene: 13. Here the CDR3 DNA reads TGTGCCAGCAGTCTCCGAGTTACAGGGGGATCATCCTACGAGCAGTACTTC. Its protein is CASSLRVTGGSSYEQYF.

There are a few counts of this clonotype. CDR3 sequence (DNA): TGTGCCCCAAAGGGGATGGTGAACACTGAAGCTTTCTTT. Protein sequence: CAPKGMVNTEAFF. The V and J genes are TRBV2 and TRBJ1-1; maybe TRBD1 (5 bases). Germline CDR1 reads SNHLY; CDR2 reads FYNNEI. The CDR3 spans 13 residues. V gave up 11 bases and J gave up 0 bases, with 13 bases separating them.

V gene TRBV6-5 combines with J gene TRBJ1-1; no definite D call. V was clipped by 8 bases and J by 4 bases, with 11 bases between them. Germline values: CDR1 MNHEY, CDR2 SVGAGI. CDR3 length: 12 amino acids. The CDR3, as DNA: TGTGCCAGCCTGTCCCCGGGCACTGAAGCTTTCTTT. It yields the protein CASLSPGTEAFF.

This clonotype was seen only a few times. The chain has TRBV6-4 and TRBJ2-3; D is perhaps TRBD2 (5 bases). The V end was cut by 2 bases, the J end by 2 bases, with 8 bases between. Germline loops: CDR1 MRHNA, CDR2 SNTAGT. This CDR3 has 14 amino acids. In DNA form, the CDR3 reads TGTGCCAGCAGTGACAGCGGTCACACAGATACGCAGTATTTT. Protein sequence: CASSDSGHTDTQYF.

The chain has TRBV6-2 or TRBV6-3 and TRBJ2-1; D possibly corresponds to TRBD2 (7 bases). Deletions cut 0 bases from V and 3 bases from J, with 27 bases between. The length of the CDR3 is 21 residues. The V gene's germline CDR1 is MNHEY and CDR2 SVGEGT. DNA for the CDR3: TGTGCCAGCAGTTACTCGAGGAAAGGGGGGGGGCCCCCTATCTACTACAATGAGCAGTTCTTC. Translation: CASSYSRKGGGPPIYYNEQFF.

The CDR3 protein is CASSLTLPQETQYF. CDR3 bases: TGTGCCAGCAGTTTAACCCTACCCCAAGAGACCCAGTACTTC. This chain joins TRBV12-3 or TRBV12-4 and TRBJ2-5; D call uncertain. The CDR3 has 14 residues. Deletions cut 2 bases from V and 1 base from J, with 8 bases between.

V and J are TRBV20-1 and TRBJ1-2; 8 nucleotides align to TRBD1. CDR3 length equals 14 residues. Germline V gives CDR1 DFQATT, CDR2 SNEGSKA (reference sequence). V gave up 6 bases and J gave up 3 bases; unmatched junction bases: 9. This CDR3 reads CSASPQGVDYGYTF. The CDR3 bases are TGCAGTGCGAGCCCACAGGGGGTCGACTATGGCTACACCTTC.

The chain employs TRBV2 and TRBJ2-5, with D maybe TRBD1 (6 bases). Trimming shortened V by 10 bases and J by 2 bases, and 17 bases separated the two germline ends. The CDR3 has 14 residues. Germline lookup yields CDR1 SNHLY and CDR2 FYNNEI. The CDR3 reads CAIITGHQQETQYF. The DNA of the CDR3 is TGTGCCATCATTACGGGACACCAACAAGAGACCCAGTACTTC.

This clonotype appeared a few times. The chain links TRBV6-5 to TRBJ2-7; no clear D. CDR1 and CDR2 from the germline V gene are MNHEY and SVGAGI. Trimming took off 10 bases at V and 2 bases at J, with 12 bases between the two ends. The CDR3 consists of 12 residues. This CDR3 is CATRRAPYEQYF. The DNA for the CDR3 is TGTGCCACTCGTAGGGCTCCCTACGAGCAGTACTTC.

As DNA, the CDR3 is TGTGCCAGCAGTGAAGAGGGGGCACCCACAGATACGCAGTATTTT. It translates to CASSEEGAPTDTQYF. The chain uses TRBV2 and TRBJ2-3, with 7 nucleotides matching TRBD1. Per the germline V gene, CDR1 is SNHLY and CDR2 is FYNNEI. The ends lost 1 base at V and 2 bases at J; junction bases unmatched: 3. CDR3 length equals 15 residues.

J is TRBJ2-1 and V is TRBV10-3; D perhaps matches TRBD2 (6 bases). V lost 10 bases, J lost 4 bases, and 20 bases lay in between. The germline V gene has CDR1 ENHRY and CDR2 SYGVKD. The CDR3 has 15 residues. The CDR3 DNA is TGTGCCACCAACCCGGGCGGAGGGGTTTACAATGAGCAGTTCTTC. This codes for CATNPGGGVYNEQFF.

V and J are TRBV5-1 and TRBJ2-7; TRBD2 agrees at 11 bases. With 0 bases clipped from V and 4 bases from J, the junction kept 12 bases outside the gene matches. The CDR3 runs 18 residues. The germline V gene encodes CDR1 SGHRS and CDR2 YFSETQ. The CDR3 coding sequence is TGCGCCAGCAGCTTGGAGCCTAGCGGGAGGTTTGGGGGATACGAGCAGTACTTC. Encoded protein: CASSLEPSGRFGGYEQYF.

This clonotype was seen more than once but under ten times. The genes are TRBV5-6 and TRBJ2-1; perhaps D is TRBD1 or TRBD2 (5 bases each). This CDR3 has 15 amino acids. The V end was cut by 3 bases, the J end by 7 bases, with 17 bases between. Germline V CDR1 and CDR2: SGHDT, YYEEEE. CDR3 sequence (DNA): TGTGCCAGCAGCTCGCCGGGACGGGCAGGTAATGAGCAGTTCTTC. Translated, it gives CASSSPGRAGNEQFF. Full variable domain (rest looked up from reference TRBV5-6 and TRBJ2-1): DAGVTQSPTHLIKTRGQQVTLRCSPKSGHDTVSWYQQALGQGPQFIFQYYEEEERQRGNFPDRFSGHQFPNYSSELNVNALLLGDSALYLCASSSPGRAGNEQFFGPGTRLTVL.

This clonotype was detected a few times. The chain recombines TRBV20-1 with TRBJ1-1, with 10 bases matching TRBD1. With V trimmed by 6 bases and J by 1 base, 8 bases remained unmatched. Germline-derived CDR1 and CDR2 are DFQATT and SNEGSKA (reference sequence). The CDR3 consists of 15 residues. The CDR3 loop reads CSAKWDRGANTEAFF. The CDR3 DNA is TGCAGTGCAAAATGGGACAGGGGAGCGAACACTGAAGCTTTCTTT.

In DNA, the CDR3 is TGCGCCAGCAGCCCCGGGGTCAACAATGAGCAGTTCTTC. Translation: CASSPGVNNEQFF. The rearrangement links TRBV5-1 to TRBJ2-1, with a weak D call TRBD2 (5 bases). Trimming shortened V by 4 bases and J by 5 bases, and 10 bases separated the two germline ends. This CDR3 comprises 13 residues. The germline V gene encodes CDR1 SGHRS and CDR2 YFSETQ.

The chain combines TRBV9 with TRBJ2-5, with a possible D match to TRBD2 (6 bases). Germline-derived CDR1 and CDR2 are SGDLS and YYNGEE. CDR3 length: 17 amino acids. The ends were cut back, 0 bases at V and 3 bases at J, with 18 bases in the middle. The DNA of the CDR3 is TGTGCCAGCAGCGTAGCGCCGACCGGGAGATCAGAAGAGACCCAGTACTTC. Protein: CASSVAPTGRSEETQYF.

This rearrangement joins TRBV11-3 to TRBJ2-1; possible D gene TRBD2, 6 bases. CDR3 length: 14 residues. Between the trimmed V and J ends, which lost 5 bases and 5 bases, there was a span of 13 bases. Per the germline V gene, CDR1 is SGHNT and CDR2 is YENEEA. The chain's CDR3 is CASSLGWGDNEQFF. CDR3 coding DNA: TGTGCCAGCAGCCTAGGGTGGGGGGACAATGAGCAGTTCTTC.

This chain connects TRBV15 to TRBJ2-7, with D possibly being TRBD1 (5 bases). CDR3 length: 15 residues. V was clipped by 0 bases and J by 3 bases, with 12 bases between them. CDR1 is LNHNV, CDR2 YYDKDF, per germline (reference sequence). The CDR3 sequence: CATSRDKGAGYEQYF. In DNA, the CDR3 is TGTGCCACCAGCAGAGATAAAGGGGCTGGCTACGAGCAGTACTTC.

This clonotype was counted only a few times. The chain couples TRBV20-1 to TRBJ2-5, with 9 bases fitting TRBD1. This CDR3 has 13 amino acids. V trimming: 3 bases; J trimming: 6 bases; junction bases outside the gene matches: 5. Germline V lookup: CDR1 DFQATT, CDR2 SNEGSKA (reference sequence). As DNA, the CDR3 is TGCAGTGCTAGTCCGGACAGGGGACAGACCCAGTACTTC. It encodes CSASPDRGQTQYF.

This clonotype showed up just a few times. The rearrangement joins TRBV3-1 to TRBJ2-7, with 7 bases aligning to TRBD1. The CDR3 totals 13 residues. Trimming removed 5 bases from V and 7 bases from J; junction bases left unmatched: 8. Germline loops: CDR1 LGHDT, CDR2 YNNKEL (reference sequence). CDR3 nucleotide sequence: TGTGCCAGCAGCTCAGACAGGGTCTGGGAGCAGTACTTC. Encoded protein: CASSSDRVWEQYF.

This clonotype was observed a few times. The chain employs TRBV7-9 and TRBJ2-5, with a possible D match to TRBD2 (5 bases). The CDR3 runs 11 residues. Trimming cost V 3 bases and J 7 bases, with 6 bases left between them. Germline CDR1 SEHNR, CDR2 FQNEAQ (reference sequence). The CDR3 nucleotides read TGTGCCAGCAGCTTGGACTGGACCCAGTACTTC. It translates to CASSLDWTQYF. Filled out from reference TRBV7-9 and TRBJ2-5, the complete variable domain reads DTGVSQNPRHKITKRGQNVTFRCDPISEHNRLYWYRQTLGQGPEFLTYFQNEAQLEKSRLLSDRFSAERPKGSFSTLEIQRTEQGDSAMYLCASSLDWTQYFGPGTRLLVL.

The chain is built from TRBV9 and TRBJ2-5; TRBD2 agrees at 11 bases. The CDR3 loop spans 16 amino acids. Per the germline V gene, CDR1 is SGDLS and CDR2 is YYNGEE. Losses at the gene ends were 4 bases for V and 7 bases for J; bases not matched to a gene: 12. CDR3 nucleotide sequence: TGTGCCAGCAGCCCTATAGATCTAGCGGGGGGAGCGACCCAGTACTTC. The encoded protein is CASSPIDLAGGATQYF.

The chain employs TRBV27 and TRBJ2-5; D possibly corresponds to TRBD2 (5 bases). V was pared by 7 bases and J by 5 bases, with 17 bases between. Germline V gene data show CDR1 as MNHEY and CDR2 as SMNVEV (reference sequence). This CDR3 has 14 amino acids. The CDR3 DNA is TGTGCCAGCAACAGCGGACCACCTTTTGAGACCCAGTACTTC. Amino acid sequence: CASNSGPPFETQYF.

The J gene is TRBJ2-5, the V gene TRBV12-3 or TRBV12-4; TRBD1 aligns across 9 bases. The length of the CDR3 is 16 residues. V gave up 0 bases and J gave up 5 bases; unmatched junction bases: 7. The DNA for the CDR3 is TGTGCCAGCAGTTTAGCGCTAGGACAGGGGATTGAGACCCAGTACTTC. This encodes CASSLALGQGIETQYF.

The table lists this clonotype with many counts. The chain employs TRBV6-1 and TRBJ2-7, with D unresolved. Germline V gives CDR1 MNHNS, CDR2 SASEGT. Trimming removed 6 bases at V and 0 bases at J, with 12 bases between. The CDR3 contains 14 residues. The CDR3 nucleotides are TGTGCCAGCAGAGGAGACATGAGCTCCTACGAGCAGTACGTC. It is translated as CASRGDMSSYEQYV.

This clonotype has just a few counts. The chain employs TRBV5-5 and TRBJ1-5; D call uncertain. The V gene lost 2 bases and the J gene lost 6 bases, with 15 bases spanning the gap. The CDR3 loop spans 15 amino acids. Germline loops: CDR1 SGHKS, CDR2 YYEKEE (reference sequence). CDR3 in DNA: TGTGCCAGCAGCTTTGTCGGAATAAGTGGTCAGCCCCAGCATTTT. Its protein product is CASSFVGISGQPQHF.

The chain has TRBV27 and TRBJ2-3, with D unresolved. Trimming shortened V by 4 bases and J by 7 bases, and 12 bases separated the two germline ends. This CDR3 comprises 13 residues. CDR1 and CDR2 (germline): MNHEY, SMNVEV (reference sequence). CDR3 DNA: TGTGCCAGCAGTTCTACCCCGCTGAATACGCAGTATTTT. Translated: CASSSTPLNTQYF.

This clonotype was seen a few times. The chain combines TRBV4-2 with TRBJ2-3, with unresolved D. The germline V gene encodes CDR1 LGHNA and CDR2 YNFKEQ. V lost 4 bases and J lost 0, with 8 bases in between. The CDR3 has 14 amino acids. Here the CDR3 reads CASSRPSSTDTQYF. For the CDR3, the DNA is TGTGCCAGCAGCCGCCCGTCTAGCACAGATACGCAGTATTTT.